The next 27 T cell receptor beta chains were all read from a single sample in a study of blood T cell repertoires in COVID-19. Assay: immunoSEQ multiplex PCR; the TCRdb copy retains only in-frame clones and omits some. The data hold fewer than 250,000 clones, with 70% to 85% observed a single time. Sequences were obtained from peripheral blood. These receptors were taken from a woman of 80 years or more with acute or convalescent COVID-19.

This chain connects TRBV5-1 to TRBJ2-5, with 7 bases that match TRBD2. CDR1 SGHRS and CDR2 YFSETQ come from the germline V gene. Losses at the gene ends were 4 bases for V and 4 bases for J; bases not matched to a gene: 4. The CDR3 covers 13 residues. The CDR3 nucleotides read TGCGCCAGCAGCCCCCGACTAGCAGAGACCCAGTACTTC. Translation: CASSPRLAETQYF. Full variable domain (missing parts from reference TRBV5-1 and TRBJ2-5): KAGVTQTPRYLIKTRGQQVTLSCSPISGHRSVSWYQQTPGQGLQFLFEYFSETQRNKGNFPGRFSGRQFSNSRSEMNVSTLELGDSALYLCASSPRLAETQYFGPGTRLLVL.

This clone appeared a few times. This chain uses TRBV3-1 (or the pseudogene TRBV3-2) with TRBJ2-2; TRBD2 agrees at 11 bases. The germline CDR1 and CDR2 sequences are LGHDT and YNNKEL (reference sequence). This CDR3 contains 18 residues. The junction had 14 bases not matched to a gene; V was cut back by 4 bases and J by 7 bases. This chain's CDR3 is CASSPLAGAQRLGGELFF. For the CDR3, the DNA is TGTGCCAGCAGCCCACTAGCGGGGGCTCAGAGGCTGGGCGGGGAGCTGTTTTTT.

The chain is built from TRBV7-2 and TRBJ1-1; possibly TRBD1 for D (6 bases). Germline assignment: CDR1 SGHTA and CDR2 FQGNSA. The CDR3 loop spans 16 amino acids. The V and J ends lost 2 bases and 4 bases respectively, with 17 bases between them. CDR3 in amino acids: CASSLRFGGGGTEAFF. Written as DNA, the CDR3 is TGTGCCAGCAGCTTAAGGTTTGGGGGAGGGGGCACTGAAGCTTTCTTT.

V is TRBV7-2 and J is TRBJ2-7, with TRBD1 as a possible D gene (6 bases). CDR3 length: 15 residues. Germline assignment: CDR1 SGHTA and CDR2 FQGNSA. V dropped 1 base and J dropped 3 bases, with 13 bases sitting between them. CDR3 region: CASSLGDRNVYEQYF. CDR3 coding DNA: TGTGCCAGCAGCTTAGGTGACAGGAACGTCTACGAGCAGTACTTC. The complete variable domain, with remaining parts taken from reference TRBV7-2 and TRBJ2-7, reads GAGVSQSPSNKVTEKGKDVELRCDPISGHTALYWYRQSLGQGLEFLIYFQGNSAPDKSGLPSDRFSAERTGGSVSTLTIQRTQQEDSAVYLCASSLGDRNVYEQYFGPGTRLTVT.

This chain uses TRBV2 with TRBJ2-1, with TRBD2 identical over 9 bases. The CDR3 length is 15 residues. Germline CDR1 SNHLY, CDR2 FYNNEI. Unmatched junction bases numbered 8, after V lost 2 bases and J lost 9 bases. CDR3: CASSEWLAGRGEQFF. The CDR3 bases are TGTGCCAGCAGTGAATGGCTAGCGGGGAGGGGTGAGCAGTTCTTC.

This chain joins TRBV18 and TRBJ1-1, with 9 nucleotides matching TRBD1. The length of the CDR3 is 15 residues. Germline CDR1 KGHSH, CDR2 LQKENI. V shed 5 bases, J shed 4 bases, and the junction held 8 bases outside the gene matches. The CDR3, as DNA: TGTGCCAGCTCAATACAGGGGGCGGTAGGCACTGAAGCTTTCTTT. This codes for CASSIQGAVGTEAFF.

The chain couples TRBV13 to TRBJ1-1; D call uncertain. Per the germline V gene, CDR1 is PRHDT and CDR2 is FYEKMQ (reference sequence). The CDR3 runs to 13 residues. V was shortened by 5 bases and J by 4 bases, with 11 bases between the two germline ends. The chain's CDR3 is CASSLNEGTEAFF. In DNA, the CDR3 is TGTGCCAGCAGCCTAAACGAGGGCACTGAAGCTTTCTTT. Full variable domain (missing parts from reference TRBV13 and TRBJ1-1): AAGVIQSPRHLIKEKRETATLKCYPIPRHDTVYWYQQGPGQDPQFLISFYEKMQSDKGSIPDRFSAQQFSDYHSELNMSSLELGDSALYFCASSLNEGTEAFFGQGTRLTVV.

The chain carries TRBV19 and TRBJ1-2; TRBD1 aligns across 11 bases. CDR1 is LNHDA, CDR2 SQIVND, per germline (reference sequence). This CDR3 contains 15 residues. V shed 7 bases, J shed 5 bases, and the junction held 9 bases outside the gene matches. The DNA for the CDR3 is TGTGCCAGTAATACCCCGGGACAGGGGGTGTATGGCTACACCTTC. Translation: CASNTPGQGVYGYTF.

J is TRBJ1-2 and V is TRBV5-6; D is undetermined. The CDR3 has 12 amino acids. Trimming removed 4 bases at V and 8 bases at J, with 12 bases between. Germline CDR1 reads SGHDT; CDR2 reads YYEEEE. Here the CDR3 reads CASSVRPFGYTF. CDR3 bases: TGTGCCAGCAGCGTCAGGCCGTTCGGCTACACCTTC.

The J gene is TRBJ2-7, the V gene TRBV6-1, with a tentative D call TRBD2 (5 bases). V was cut by 2 bases and J by 7 bases, with 12 bases left in between. CDR3 length: 13 amino acids. The germline gives CDR1 MNHNS, CDR2 SASEGT. CDR3 DNA sequence: TGTGCCAGCAGTGAAATGACGGGAATTGAGCAGTACTTC. Its protein product is CASSEMTGIEQYF.

CDR3: CASSLDHSRNEQFF. CDR3 nucleotides: TGTGCCAGCAGCTTAGATCATTCTAGGAATGAGCAGTTCTTC. The chain recombines TRBV11-3 with TRBJ2-1; D is ambiguous. The CDR3 has 14 residues. The germline gives CDR1 SGHNT, CDR2 YENEEA. V lost 0 bases and J 7 bases, leaving 10 bases between the germline ends.

V and J are TRBV28 and TRBJ2-1, with TRBD1 as a possible D gene (5 bases). The CDR3 has 13 residues. Germline V CDR1 and CDR2: MDHEN, SYDVKM. CDR3 sequence reads: CTVGAGHYNEQFF. CDR3 DNA: TGTACCGTAGGGGCTGGACATTACAATGAGCAGTTCTTC.

V gene TRBV14 combines with J gene TRBJ1-6; D gene ambiguous. From germline, CDR1 is SGHDN and CDR2 FVKESK. V lost 1 base, J lost 7 bases, and 8 bases lay in between. This CDR3 comprises 14 residues. CDR3 in amino acids: CASSQVWANSPLHF. CDR3 DNA: TGTGCCAGCAGCCAAGTATGGGCGAATTCACCCCTCCACTTT.

V and J are TRBV3-1 (or the pseudogene TRBV3-2) and TRBJ1-2; possible D gene TRBD1, 6 bases. Trimming took off 2 bases at V and 4 bases at J, with 14 bases between the two ends. The germline V gene encodes CDR1 LGHDT and CDR2 YNNKEL (reference sequence). This CDR3 has 15 residues. The CDR3 is CASSQNSGASYGYTF. CDR3 in DNA: TGTGCCAGCAGCCAAAATTCAGGGGCCAGCTATGGCTACACCTTC.

This rearrangement joins TRBV6-5 to TRBJ1-1; D is unclear. Germline CDR1 and CDR2: MNHEY and SVGAGI. The CDR3 covers 15 residues. Trimming shortened V by 8 bases and J by 4 bases, and 20 bases separated the two germline ends. In DNA form, the CDR3 reads TGTGCCAGCCAATCATACAGAACTCAATCCACTGAAGCTTTCTTT. It codes for CASQSYRTQSTEAFF.

This clone was observed a single time. The chain combines TRBV7-2 with TRBJ2-3, with 8 bases fitting TRBD2. V shed 4 bases and J 8 bases; nucleotides not matched to a gene: 8. The CDR3 is 14 amino acids. Per germline, CDR1 SGHTA and CDR2 FQGNSA. DNA of the CDR3: TGTGCCAGCAGCTCTCGGGGGGGGTCGGGTACGCAGTATTTT. Translating gives CASSSRGGSGTQYF.

The chain joins TRBV11-2 to TRBJ2-1; D is undetermined. The CDR3 extends over 13 amino acids. The V end lost 5 bases, the J end lost 0 bases, and 5 bases lay between the germline ends. Germline V gene data show CDR1 as SGHAT and CDR2 as FQNNGV. The DNA for the CDR3 is TGTGCCAGCAGCCCTAGCTCCTACAATGAGCAGTTCTTC. Translation gives CASSPSSYNEQFF.

The rearrangement links TRBV27 to TRBJ2-7; 8 bases fit TRBD1. V was pared by 6 bases and J by 4 bases, with 5 bases of the junction left unmatched. This CDR3 spans 13 amino acids. The V gene's germline CDR1 is MNHEY and CDR2 SMNVEV (reference sequence). CDR3 amino acids: CASRQGAGYEQYF. Written as DNA, the CDR3 is TGTGCCAGCAGGCAGGGGGCGGGGTACGAGCAGTACTTC.

The chain is built from TRBV7-3 and TRBJ2-5; 10 bases align to TRBD1. Germline V gives CDR1 SGHTA, CDR2 FQGTGA. The CDR3 is 13 amino acids. The V segment lost 4 bases and the J segment 5 bases; nucleotides outside the gene matches: 1. CDR3 loop: CASSSDRGETQYF. The CDR3 nucleotides read TGTGCCAGCAGCTCGGACAGGGGGGAGACCCAGTACTTC.

The CDR3 coding sequence is TGTGCCAGCAGTTCCCCCAGACTGAGCGGGAGATGGCTGTTTTTT. Translation: CASSSPRLSGRWLFF. The chain employs TRBV6-5 and TRBJ2-2; 8 bases fit TRBD2. V shed 4 bases and J 13 bases; nucleotides not matched to a gene: 14. The CDR3 is 15 residues long. In germline, CDR1 is MNHEY, CDR2 SVGAGI.

This chain links TRBV18 with TRBJ1-4; D gene unclear. V was trimmed by 6 bases and J by 0 bases, leaving 11 bases between them. The CDR3 spans 15 residues. Germline V CDR1 and CDR2: KGHSH, LQKENI. The CDR3 loop reads CASSSPTSTNEKLFF. The CDR3 nucleotides read TGTGCCAGCTCCTCTCCTACCTCAACTAATGAAAAACTGTTTTTT.

The chain links TRBV28 to TRBJ1-2; the D is unclear. The CDR3 loop spans 13 amino acids. The V end was cut by 9 bases, the J end by 4 bases, with 15 bases between. Germline V gene lookup returns CDR1 MDHEN and CDR2 SYDVKM. The CDR3, as DNA: TGTGCCAGTGCCCGATCAGTATCCTATGGCTACACCTTC. Amino acid sequence: CASARSVSYGYTF.

This chain uses TRBV2 with TRBJ2-6, with 7 bases fitting TRBD1. Trimming took 4 bases from V and 4 from J; bases not matched to a gene: 4. Germline CDR1 SNHLY, CDR2 FYNNEI. The CDR3 extends over 15 amino acids. The CDR3 bases are TGTGCCAGCAGTGTACAGGGGCTCGGGGCCAACGTCCTGACTTTC. This translates into CASSVQGLGANVLTF.

The rearrangement links TRBV27 to TRBJ1-1; the match to TRBD1 covers 9 bases. Germline V CDR1 and CDR2: MNHEY, SMNVEV (reference sequence). CDR3 length: 16 amino acids. J gave up 0 bases and V 2 bases, and 4 bases lay outside the gene matches. The CDR3 reads CASSLRTGEMNTEAFF. The CDR3 nucleotides read TGTGCCAGCAGTTTACGGACAGGGGAGATGAACACTGAAGCTTTCTTT.

The genes are TRBV9 and TRBJ1-2, with 10 bases lining up with TRBD1. CDR1 SGDLS and CDR2 YYNGEE come from the germline V gene. This CDR3 spans 20 amino acids. With V trimmed by 0 bases and J by 3 bases, 17 bases remained unmatched. The CDR3 nucleotides are TGTGCCAGCAGCGTAGCTCTCGGACAGGGGGTTCGCCCCGGAGACTATGGCTACACCTTC. This encodes CASSVALGQGVRPGDYGYTF.

This chain connects TRBV5-5 to TRBJ1-2; possibly TRBD1 for D (6 bases). The CDR3 has 14 residues. V was trimmed by 4 bases and J by 2 bases, leaving 12 bases between them. Looked up from germline, CDR1 is SGHKS and CDR2 is YYEKEE (reference sequence). In DNA, the CDR3 is TGTGCCAGCAGCAGGCGGACAGAGAACTATGGCTACACCTTC. Translating gives CASSRRTENYGYTF.

The rearrangement joins TRBV2 to TRBJ2-7, with a tentative D call TRBD1 (5 bases). Germline lookup yields CDR1 SNHLY and CDR2 FYNNEI. V was trimmed by 6 bases and J by 0 bases, leaving 9 bases between them. This CDR3 spans 13 amino acids. The CDR3 region is CASRTDNSYEQYF. The CDR3 DNA follows: TGTGCCAGCAGGACAGACAACTCCTACGAGCAGTACTTC.